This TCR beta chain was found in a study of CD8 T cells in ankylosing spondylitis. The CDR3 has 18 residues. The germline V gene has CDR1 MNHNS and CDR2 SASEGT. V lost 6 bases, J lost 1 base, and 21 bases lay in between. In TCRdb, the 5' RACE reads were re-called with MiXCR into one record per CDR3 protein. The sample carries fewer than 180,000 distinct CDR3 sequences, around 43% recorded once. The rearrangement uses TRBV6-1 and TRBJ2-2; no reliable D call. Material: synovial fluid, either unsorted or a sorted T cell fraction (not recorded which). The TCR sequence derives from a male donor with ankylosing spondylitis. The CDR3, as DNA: TGTGCCAGCAGCCCCCTGGTCCAAATAGCTCTGAACACCGGGGAGCTGTTTTTT. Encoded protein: CASSPLVQIALNTGELFF.